The clone carrying this T cell receptor beta chain showed up just a few times. This entry comes from a study of T-cell memory formation after mild COVID-19. TCRdb ran MiXCR on the 5' RACE reads and lists one entry per CDR3 protein. This table has over 350,000 distinct CDR3 sequences, 24% appearing once. The germline V and J ends were trimmed by 6 bases and 4 bases, with 19 bases remaining between them. CDR3 length equals 16 residues. Germline CDR1 reads MNHEY; CDR2 reads SVGEGT. The TCR originated in an adult woman who had mild COVID-19 (a few samples of this study predate the infection). Cell type and time point are not known. What was sequenced was PBMCs or a T cell subset sorted from them (not recorded which). V usage is TRBV6-2 or TRBV6-3 and J usage is TRBJ2-1; the D gene is possibly TRBD1 (6 bases). CDR3 coding DNA: TGTGCCAGCAGCCTCCAGGGTAGGGGGTTTTACAATGAGCAGTTCTTC. Translating gives CASSLQGRGFYNEQFF.